What follows are 14 T cell receptor beta chains derived from one specimen sequenced in a study of cytomegalovirus exposure and HLA in healthy donors. Primers: 60 Vbeta forward and 13 Jbeta reverse. Generated by immunoSEQ multiplex PCR, the TCRdb table keeps only in-frame clones and is missing some. The sample holds 130,000 to 150,000 clones, 65% to 85% seen once. The sample consisted of PBMCs. These receptors were taken from a woman in her forties in good health and CMV-seropositive.

The chain carries TRBV27 and TRBJ2-7, with 11 positions matching TRBD1. Germline CDR1 and CDR2: MNHEY and SMNVEV (reference sequence). The V segment lost 5 bases and the J segment 6 bases; nucleotides outside the gene matches: 9. There are 15 residues in the CDR3. CDR3 protein: CASSLAPGQGGEQYF. CDR3 coding DNA: TGTGCCAGCAGTCTCGCCCCGGGACAGGGGGGCGAGCAGTACTTC.

The sample holds a few counts of this clone. The V call is TRBV5-1, the J call TRBJ2-3; 7 bases map to TRBD2. V shed 3 bases and J 2 bases; nucleotides not matched to a gene: 3. This CDR3 region has 14 residues. Germline V CDR1 and CDR2: SGHRS, YFSETQ. For the CDR3, the DNA is TGCGCCAGCAGCTCTAGCGGATACACAGATACGCAGTATTTT. Translating gives CASSSSGYTDTQYF.

The CDR3 nucleotides read TGCGCCAGCAGCGGACAGGGAGGAGGAGAGACCCAGTACTTC. It translates to CASSGQGGGETQYF. The chain combines TRBV5-1 with TRBJ2-5; TRBD1 aligns across 8 bases. There are 14 residues in the CDR3. Looked up from germline, CDR1 is SGHRS and CDR2 is YFSETQ. Germline trimming cut 4 bases from V and 4 bases from J; bases unmatched to any gene: 6.

This rearrangement joins TRBV6-5 to TRBJ2-7; the D gene is possibly TRBD1 (6 bases). Germline V gene data show CDR1 as MNHEY and CDR2 as SVGAGI. Trimming cost V 3 bases and J 7 bases, with 10 bases left between them. This CDR3 has 12 residues. The CDR3 sequence: CASSYFGQEQYF. The CDR3, as DNA: TGTGCCAGCAGTTATTTCGGACAGGAGCAGTACTTC.

Worth noting for this clone: Distinct nucleotide sequences in the sample also encode this CDR3. The V call is TRBV12-5, the J call TRBJ1-5; D gene uncertain. V shed 0 bases and J shed 6 bases, with 9 bases lying between them. The germline CDR1 and CDR2 sequences are LGHNT and FRNRAP. The CDR3 length is 14 residues. The CDR3 sequence is CASGLVHSPQPQHF. The CDR3 nucleotides read TGTGCTAGTGGTTTGGTACACAGCCCTCAGCCCCAGCATTTT.

The CDR3 loop reads CASSSLNYGYTF. Written as DNA, the CDR3 is TGTGCCAGCAGTTCTCTTAACTATGGCTACACCTTC. The J gene is TRBJ1-2, the V gene TRBV28; no firm D call. The CDR3 is 12 amino acids. Germline V lookup: CDR1 MDHEN, CDR2 SYDVKM. V lost 4 bases and J lost 1, with 4 bases in between.

This chain links TRBV6-5 with TRBJ1-5; 7 bases match TRBD1. CDR3 length: 14 amino acids. Per germline, CDR1 MNHEY and CDR2 SVGAGI. Germline trimming cut 8 bases from V and 3 bases from J; bases unmatched to any gene: 7. CDR3 bases: TGTGCCAGCTGGGGACAGCGACCCAATCAGCCCCAGCATTTT. Translation gives CASWGQRPNQPQHF.

This chain's CDR3 is CASSPGRRALNTEAFF. The CDR3 coding sequence is TGCGCCAGCAGCCCGGGGAGAAGGGCACTGAACACTGAAGCTTTCTTT. The chain is built from TRBV5-1 and TRBJ1-1; D is ambiguous. This CDR3 spans 16 amino acids. Germline assignment: CDR1 SGHRS and CDR2 YFSETQ. V lost 4 bases to trimming and J lost 0 bases, with 16 bases between them.

CDR3 protein: CASSFSRTGSCTF. CDR3 DNA sequence: TGTGCCAGCAGTTTTTCCAGGACGGGAAGTTGCACCTTC. V usage is TRBV28 and J usage is TRBJ1-2; D call uncertain. V was trimmed by 3 bases and J by 13 bases, leaving 18 bases between them. CDR3 length equals 13 residues. The V gene's germline CDR1 is MDHEN and CDR2 SYDVKM.

This chain joins TRBV7-9 and TRBJ1-1, with 8 bases aligning to TRBD1. Germline loops: CDR1 SEHNR, CDR2 FQNEAQ (reference sequence). With 4 bases clipped from V and 4 bases from J, the junction kept 8 bases outside the gene matches. The CDR3 has 15 residues. The CDR3 sequence: CASSWTGSLGTEAFF. The CDR3 DNA sequence: TGTGCCAGCAGCTGGACAGGGTCGTTGGGCACTGAAGCTTTCTTT.

The CDR3 region is CASSVTSSGGHTDTQYF. For the CDR3, the DNA is TGTGCCAGCAGCGTAACCTCGTCTGGCGGTCACACAGATACGCAGTATTTT. This chain links TRBV9 with TRBJ2-3, with D unclear. The CDR3 has 17 amino acids. Germline assignment: CDR1 SGDLS and CDR2 YYNGEE. The V end lost 1 base, the J end lost 2 bases, and 17 bases lay between the germline ends.

The V and J genes are TRBV9 and TRBJ1-2; D unresolved. V lost 0 bases and J lost 5, with 11 bases in between. This CDR3 spans 14 amino acids. Germline V gene lookup returns CDR1 SGDLS and CDR2 YYNGEE. In DNA, the CDR3 is TGTGCCAGCAGCGTAGCTGAGCGGTTTTATGGCTACACCTTC. Its translation is CASSVAERFYGYTF.

The V and J genes are TRBV18 and TRBJ2-7; 12 nucleotides align to TRBD2. After removal of 6 bases from V and 6 bases from J, the junction contained 12 bases not matched to a gene. The CDR3 totals 16 residues. In germline, CDR1 is KGHSH, CDR2 LQKENI. Here the CDR3 reads CASSPRTSGEQGEQYF. The CDR3 nucleotides are TGTGCCAGCTCTCCAAGGACTAGCGGGGAACAAGGCGAGCAGTACTTC.

In DNA form, the CDR3 reads TGTGCCAGCAGTCCCAGGACAGGGGGGGGTAGGGAGCAGTACTTC. It is translated as CASSPRTGGGREQYF. This sequence joins TRBV28 and TRBJ2-5; 10 bases align to TRBD1. The germline gives CDR1 MDHEN, CDR2 SYDVKM. Unmatched junction bases numbered 14, after V lost 5 bases and J lost 11 bases. This CDR3 region has 15 residues.